Detailed here is one T cell receptor (beta chain). Some clones are missing from TCRdb's copy, which holds only in-frame ones; the method was immunoSEQ multiplex PCR. This repertoire shows about 100,000 clones, roughly 89% found once; its top ten account for 5.7%. The data derive from a study of blood T cell repertoires in COVID-19. The wider study: Sources were T cells, B-cell-depleted T cells, or PBMCs; the material itself was cDNA or gDNA.

V dropped 6 bases and J dropped 5; count of bases not matched to a gene: 9. The germline CDR1 and CDR2 sequences are MDHEN and SYDVKM. The CDR3 has 16 amino acids. The chain joins TRBV28 to TRBJ2-3; 12 bases are a match to TRBD2. Sequencing was done on a sample of peripheral blood. This TCR was recovered from a man in his 70s with acute or convalescent COVID-19. CDR3 region: CASSQRLAGAGDTQYF. DNA of the CDR3: TGTGCCAGCAGCCAACGACTAGCGGGAGCCGGAGATACGCAGTATTTT.